The entry below describes one T cell receptor beta chain. The sample belongs to a study of technical replicates of blood from several donors. Only in-frame clones appear in the TCRdb table, and some are missing; sequencing was by immunoSEQ multiplex PCR. The table lists about 68,000 clones, nearly 98% of them singletons. The germline CDR1 and CDR2 sequences are SGHVS and FQNEAQ. The CDR3 consists of 21 residues. Unmatched junction bases numbered 18, after V lost 0 bases and J lost 3 bases. This TCR derives from a human donor in good health. The chain recombines TRBV7-8 with TRBJ2-7, with 12 bases fitting TRBD2. Material for sequencing was T cells isolated from PBMCs. The CDR3 sequence: CASSLARVLAGGPSYFYEQYF. The DNA for the CDR3 is TGTGCCAGCAGCTTAGCGCGTGTTCTAGCGGGAGGGCCCTCTTACTTCTACGAGCAGTACTTC.